This T cell receptor (beta chain) was retrieved from a study of Ad26.COV2.S vaccination and SARS-CoV-2 variants. Treatment indicated: about 20 received Ad26.COV2.S at low or high dose, single or two shots; roughly 5 received placebo; per-sample allocation not given. It was on day 63 after the first vaccine or placebo injection that samples were taken. Assay used: immunoSEQ multiplex PCR; TCRdb lists only in-frame clones, some missing. This sample carries some 520,000 clones, around nine tenths of them seen once, and the ten largest clones take 9.5% to 15%. The CDR3 has 16 amino acids. The germline gives CDR1 SGHRS, CDR2 YFSETQ. J was trimmed by 8 bases and V by 4 bases; bases with no gene match: 12.

This material consisted of peripheral blood, taken in a trial of Ad26.COV2.S vaccine versus placebo. The chain employs TRBV5-1 and TRBJ2-1; 10 bases map to TRBD1. This TCR was recovered from a person aged 18-60 years who received the Ad26.COV2.S COVID-19 vaccine or a placebo. This CDR3 is CASSKQGQGQWDEQFF. As DNA, the CDR3 is TGCGCCAGCAGCAAGCAGGGACAGGGGCAATGGGATGAGCAGTTCTTC. The full variable domain, in which reference TRBV5-1 and TRBJ2-1 provide the parts outside the CDR3, is KAGVTQTPRYLIKTRGQQVTLSCSPISGHRSVSWYQQTPGQGLQFLFEYFSETQRNKGNFPGRFSGRQFSNSRSEMNVSTLELGDSALYLCASSKQGQGQWDEQFFGPGTRLTVL.